This T cell receptor beta chain was sequenced in a study of blood T cell repertoires in COVID-19 (TCRdb year 2020). Describing the broader study: Samples from collaborators originated in the United States, Italy and Spain and spanned both the acute and convalescent phases of COVID-19. The material from the prospective study consisted of cDNA or gDNA derived from T cells, B-cell-depleted T cells, or PBMCs. The dataset comprised deeply sampled blood TCRbeta repertoires from subjects exposed to, actively infected with, or recovered from COVID-19. A freely available public database, intended as a resource for researchers studying the immune response to SARS-CoV-2, is where the repertoires were released. The samples were drawn from the first 160 participants of the ongoing ImmuneRACE study and from over 950 subjects provided by 6 global collaborators. Sample metadata almost always included a de-identified subject ID, COVID-19 status, age in years and sex. Where available, HLA class I and class II types were obtained from metadata supplied by the sample provider rather than from assay-based typing.

The collaborating institutions used their own protocols to collect whole blood in K2EDTA tubes. For TCRbeta analysis, collaborators shipped samples in one of three forms: frozen whole blood, isolated PBMCs, or DNA extracted from either of those sample types. TCRbeta CDR3 regions were amplified from genomic DNA by means of the immunoSEQ Assay, a bias-controlled multiplex PCR. Concerning the study's data processing: Within the assay, amplification of reference gene primers was used to estimate how many nucleated cells each sample contained. To quantify the absolute abundance of each unique TCRbeta CDR3 rearrangement, sequence reads were collapsed and filtered. Productive Simpson clonality was computed per sample as the square root of Simpson's diversity index over productive rearrangements. TCRdb's version of the immuneACCESS table is confined to in-frame rearrangements and falls short of the full clone set. An unresolved V gene accounts for under half of the shortfall where checked; the remainder is of unknown origin. The DNA was the basis for D and trimming; V, J and clone size are from that table. Across this sample there are about 97,000 clones, with around 92% seen only once. The top ten clones comprise around 6% of the sample.

As concerns this clone: This clone's antigen is unknown. There are no base qualities to consult, and no much larger clone falls within one base.

The full study reports these points: The amount of clinical and demographic metadata varied by source and participant and was provided uncurated.

V loses 4 bases, J loses 7 bases, and the germline ends lie 11 bases apart. From the cysteine through the phenylalanine, the CDR3 covers 13 amino acids. The CDR3 DNA has 39 bases and is translated from base 1. CDR1 and CDR2, per the germline V gene (reference sequence), are GTSNPN and SVGIG. The origin of this receptor is a man over 45 with active COVID-19. This chain joins TRBV30 to TRBJ1-6, and the D gene may be TRBD1, 5 bases matching. The sample taken for sequencing was peripheral blood. In nucleotide form, the sequence is TGTGCCTGGACCGGGCAGGGCAATTCACCCCTCCACTTT. It encodes CAWTGQGNSPLHF.